Following are 7 T cell receptor beta chains from one sample sequenced in a study of CD8 T cells in ankylosing spondylitis. Study-wide points: Ankylosing spondylitis blood appeared to carry a characteristic TCR beta motif of seven to nine highly homologous variants.

Using its own MiXCR run on the 5' RACE reads, TCRdb lists one record per CDR3 protein. Seen here are 700,000 or so distinct CDR3 sequences, roughly 19% observed once, and the top ten hold about 19%. Antigens for these TCRs are unknown. Sequencing input: blood, either unsorted or a sorted T cell fraction (not recorded which). The receptors come from a male donor with ankylosing spondylitis.

This clonotype was observed a handful of times. The rearrangement joins TRBV10-2 to TRBJ2-1; D ambiguous. The CDR3 covers 15 residues. The germline gives CDR1 WSHSY, CDR2 SAAADI. The V gene lost 0 bases and the J gene lost 5 bases, with 11 bases spanning the gap. The DNA of the CDR3 is TGCGCCAGCAGTGAGTCGCGGTGGCTCAACAATGAGCAGTTCTTC. The encoded protein is CASSESRWLNNEQFF.

This chain connects TRBV5-5 to TRBJ2-7; D ambiguous. The CDR3 length is 15 residues. Germline V gene data show CDR1 as SGHKS and CDR2 as YYEKEE (reference sequence). Trimming stripped 0 bases from V and 4 bases from J, with 14 bases between. The CDR3 bases are TGTGCCAGCAGCTTGGCTTCCATTAGTCGGTACGAGCAGTACTTC. Residues: CASSLASISRYEQYF.

The CDR3 is CSARAGTQNTEAFF. The CDR3 DNA follows: TGCAGTGCTAGAGCCGGGACGCAGAACACTGAAGCTTTCTTT. The rearrangement joins TRBV20-1 to TRBJ1-1; D might be TRBD1 (5 bases). V lost 1 base to trimming and J lost 1 base, with 10 bases between them. This CDR3 contains 14 residues. Per the germline V gene, CDR1 is DFQATT and CDR2 is SNEGSKA (reference sequence).

In its sample, this clonotype was seen a few times. The rearrangement joins TRBV7-9 to TRBJ2-1, with D perhaps TRBD2 (5 bases). Germline V CDR1 and CDR2: SEHNR, FQNEAQ (reference sequence). The CDR3 spans 16 residues. The V end lost 3 bases, the J end lost 3 bases, and 15 bases lay between the germline ends. CDR3 residues: CASSFPTSKSYNEQFF. In DNA, the CDR3 is TGTGCCAGCAGCTTCCCAACTAGTAAGAGCTACAATGAGCAGTTCTTC.

V gene TRBV7-6 combines with J gene TRBJ2-5; 8 positions agree with TRBD1. Germline V gives CDR1 SGHVS, CDR2 FNYEAQ. The CDR3 has 15 amino acids. Trimming cost V 0 bases and J 2 bases; bases outside gene matches: 2. This CDR3 is CASSLARQGQETQYF. As DNA, the CDR3 is TGTGCCAGCAGCTTAGCGCGACAGGGGCAAGAGACCCAGTACTTC.

This clonotype was observed a handful of times. The rearrangement joins TRBV5-1 to TRBJ1-2, with D perhaps TRBD1 (6 bases). Between the trimmed V and J ends, which lost 1 base and 3 bases, there was a span of 13 bases. The CDR3 is made up of 15 amino acids. Germline loops: CDR1 SGHRS, CDR2 YFSETQ. The CDR3 spells CASSLIRGADYGYTF. CDR3 sequence (DNA): TGCGCCAGCAGCTTGATCAGGGGCGCCGACTATGGCTACACCTTC.

The sample holds many counts of this clonotype. The chain links TRBV29-1 to TRBJ2-4, with D possibly TRBD1 on 6 matching bases. V shed 4 bases and J shed 6 bases, with 10 bases lying between them. The CDR3 loop spans 12 amino acids. Germline V lookup: CDR1 SQVTM, CDR2 ANQGSEA. The CDR3: CSVAQGGNIQYF. The CDR3 coding sequence is TGCAGCGTTGCCCAAGGGGGAAACATTCAGTACTTC. Full variable domain (rest looked up from reference TRBV29-1 and TRBJ2-4): SAVISQKPSRDICQRGTSLTIQCQVDSQVTMMFWYRQQPGQSLTLIATANQGSEATYESGFVIDKFPISRPNLTFSTLTVSNMSPEDSSIYLCSVAQGGNIQYFGAGTRLSVL.